The T cell receptor beta chain described here comes from a study of response to subunit inactivated influenza vaccine. Findings and limits, study-wide: The authors put forward the suggestion that each seasonal influenza vaccination may bring in only a limited number of new T cells.

Germline V gene data show CDR1 as SGHRS and CDR2 as YFSETQ. Trimming shortened V by 0 bases and J by 2 bases, and 9 bases separated the two germline ends. There are 14 residues in the CDR3. This clonotype has just a few counts. Its antigen is as yet unknown. Using its own MiXCR run on the RT-PCR reads, TCRdb lists one record per CDR3 protein. Among fewer than 800,000 distinct CDR3 sequences listed, approximately 15% were seen once. The sequence derives from a man aged 50 to 60 who received an inactivated influenza vaccine. Specimen: PBMCs from blood, collected 12 days after vaccination. The chain joins TRBV5-1 to TRBJ2-7, with D possibly matching TRBD1 (6 bases). In DNA form, the CDR3 reads TGCGCCAGCAGCTTGGTTACAGGGCCCTACGAGCAGTACTTC. Translation gives CASSLVTGPYEQYF.